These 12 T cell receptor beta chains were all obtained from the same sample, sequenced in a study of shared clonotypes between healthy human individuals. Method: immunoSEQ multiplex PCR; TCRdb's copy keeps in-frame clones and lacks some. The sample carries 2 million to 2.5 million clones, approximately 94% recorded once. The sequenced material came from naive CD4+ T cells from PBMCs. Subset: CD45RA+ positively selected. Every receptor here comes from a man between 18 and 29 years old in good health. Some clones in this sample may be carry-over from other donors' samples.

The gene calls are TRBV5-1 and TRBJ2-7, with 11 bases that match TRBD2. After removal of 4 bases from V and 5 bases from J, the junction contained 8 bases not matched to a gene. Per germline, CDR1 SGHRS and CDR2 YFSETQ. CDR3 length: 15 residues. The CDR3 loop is CASSRLAGGNDEQYF. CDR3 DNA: TGCGCCAGCAGCCGTTTAGCGGGAGGGAACGACGAGCAGTACTTC.

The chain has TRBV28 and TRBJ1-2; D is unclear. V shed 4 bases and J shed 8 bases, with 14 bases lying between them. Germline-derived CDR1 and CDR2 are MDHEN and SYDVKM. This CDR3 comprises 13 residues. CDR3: CASSSQSDDGYTF. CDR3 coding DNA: TGTGCCAGCAGTTCGCAGTCGGACGACGGCTACACCTTC.

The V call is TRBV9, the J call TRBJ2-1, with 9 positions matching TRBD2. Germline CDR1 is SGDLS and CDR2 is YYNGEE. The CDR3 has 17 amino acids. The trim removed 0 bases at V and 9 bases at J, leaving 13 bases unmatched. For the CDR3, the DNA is TGTGCCAGCAGCGTAGGGGGCGGGAGGGCCTCTATATCTGAGCAGTTCTTC. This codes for CASSVGGGRASISEQFF.

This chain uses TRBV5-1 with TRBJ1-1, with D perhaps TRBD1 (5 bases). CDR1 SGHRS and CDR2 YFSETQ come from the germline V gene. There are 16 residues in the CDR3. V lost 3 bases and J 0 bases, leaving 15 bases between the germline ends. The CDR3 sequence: CASSSGPEDLNTEAFF. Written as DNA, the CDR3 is TGCGCCAGCAGCTCGGGACCCGAAGACCTGAACACTGAAGCTTTCTTT.

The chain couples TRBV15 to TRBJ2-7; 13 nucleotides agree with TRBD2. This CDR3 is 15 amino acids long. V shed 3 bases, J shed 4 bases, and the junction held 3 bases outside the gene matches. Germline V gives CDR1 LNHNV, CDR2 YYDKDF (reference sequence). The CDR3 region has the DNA TGTGCCACCAGCAGGTGGACTAGCGGGAGTTACGAGCAGTACTTC. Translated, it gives CATSRWTSGSYEQYF.

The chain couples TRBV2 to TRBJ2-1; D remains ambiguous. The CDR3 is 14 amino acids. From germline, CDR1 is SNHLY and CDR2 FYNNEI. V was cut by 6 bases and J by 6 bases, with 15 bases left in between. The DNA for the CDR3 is TGTGCCAGCAGACCTCCCATAGCTCGCAATGAGCAGTTCTTC. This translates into CASRPPIARNEQFF.

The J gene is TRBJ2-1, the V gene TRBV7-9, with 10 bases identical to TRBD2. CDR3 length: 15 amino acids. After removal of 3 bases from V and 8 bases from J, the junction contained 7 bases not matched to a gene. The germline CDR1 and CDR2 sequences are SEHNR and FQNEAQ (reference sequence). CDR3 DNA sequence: TGTGCCAGCAGCTTTCTAGCGGGAGTATTAGATGAGCAGTTCTTC. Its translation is CASSFLAGVLDEQFF.

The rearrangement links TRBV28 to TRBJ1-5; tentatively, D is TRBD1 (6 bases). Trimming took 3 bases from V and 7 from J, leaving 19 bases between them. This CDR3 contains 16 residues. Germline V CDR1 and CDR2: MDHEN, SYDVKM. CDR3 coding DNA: TGTGCCAGCAGTTTGTATCCTCGTAGGGGGGGCCAGCCCCAGCATTTT. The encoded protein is CASSLYPRRGGQPQHF.

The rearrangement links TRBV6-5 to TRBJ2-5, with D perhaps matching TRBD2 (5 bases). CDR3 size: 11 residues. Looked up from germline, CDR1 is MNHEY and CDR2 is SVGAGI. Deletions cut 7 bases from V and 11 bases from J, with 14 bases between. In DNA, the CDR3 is TGTGCCAGCACCCATTCCGGGGAGCAGTACTTC. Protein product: CASTHSGEQYF.

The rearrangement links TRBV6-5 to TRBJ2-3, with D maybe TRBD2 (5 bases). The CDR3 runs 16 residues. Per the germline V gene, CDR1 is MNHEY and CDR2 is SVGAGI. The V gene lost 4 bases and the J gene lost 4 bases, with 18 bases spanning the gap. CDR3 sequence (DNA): TGTGCCAGCAGTTGCAAGGGAGTACGAGTTTCAGATACGCAGTATTTT. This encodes CASSCKGVRVSDTQYF.

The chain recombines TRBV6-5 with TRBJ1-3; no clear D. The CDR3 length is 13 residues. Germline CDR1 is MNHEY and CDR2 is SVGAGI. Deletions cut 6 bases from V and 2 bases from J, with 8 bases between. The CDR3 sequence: CASRLDTGNTIYF. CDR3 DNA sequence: TGTGCCAGCAGGCTCGACACTGGAAACACCATATATTTT.

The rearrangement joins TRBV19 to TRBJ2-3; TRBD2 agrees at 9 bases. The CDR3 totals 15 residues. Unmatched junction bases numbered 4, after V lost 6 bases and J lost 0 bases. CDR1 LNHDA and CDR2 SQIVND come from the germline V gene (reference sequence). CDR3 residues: CASRRLAASTDTQYF. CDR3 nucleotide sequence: TGTGCCAGTAGACGACTAGCGGCTAGCACAGATACGCAGTATTTT. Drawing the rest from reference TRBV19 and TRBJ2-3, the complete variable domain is DGGITQSPKYLFRKEGQNVTLSCEQNLNHDAMYWYRQDPGQGLRLIYYSQIVNDFQKGDIAEGYSVSREKKESFPLTVTSAQKNPTAFYLCASRRLAASTDTQYFGPGTRLTVL.